A selection of T cell receptor beta chains follows, all from one sample in a study of T cell repertoires in cytomegalovirus infection. TCRdb reanalysed the reads using MiXCR and keeps one entry per CDR3 protein. The sample lists under 250,000 distinct CDR3 sequences; 10% to 15% were seen once. Material for sequencing was PBMCs. Receptors originate from a human donor in good health (CMV status not recorded). Some clones in this sample may be carry-over from other donors' samples. Each CDR3 is given without its conserved first and last residue.

j_gene: TRBJ2-5
v_gene: TRBV7-8
CDR3aa: ASSLGNGLLETQY

j_gene: TRBJ2-7
v_gene: TRBV23-1
CDR3aa: ASSHSWFSLGEQY

j_gene: TRBJ2-5
v_gene: TRBV7-9
CDR3aa: ASSTRTSVKETQY

j_gene: TRBJ2-7
v_gene: TRBV5-1
CDR3aa: ASSLGTGHLSYEQY

j_gene: TRBJ2-2
v_gene: TRBV7-3
CDR3aa: ASSQTSVETGELF

j_gene: TRBJ2-2
v_gene: TRBV11-2
CDR3aa: ASSHTTSGRANTGELF

j_gene: TRBJ2-1
v_gene: TRBV12-3/TRBV12-4
CDR3aa: ASQRGTSGAAYNEQF

j_gene: TRBJ1-2
v_gene: TRBV7-3
CDR3aa: ASSPQPGFNYGYT

j_gene: TRBJ1-3
v_gene: TRBV5-1
CDR3aa: ASSLGQGTLGNTIY

j_gene: TRBJ2-1
v_gene: TRBV3-1
CDR3aa: ASRNERGVYNEQF

j_gene: TRBJ2-7
v_gene: TRBV7-2
CDR3aa: ASAGGLVPREQY

j_gene: TRBJ2-7
v_gene: TRBV28
CDR3aa: ASSFVGGQYEQY

j_gene: TRBJ1-5
v_gene: TRBV14
CDR3aa: ASSLRTGRYSNQPQH

j_gene: TRBJ2-5
v_gene: TRBV28
CDR3aa: ASNSRGAQETQY

j_gene: TRBJ2-2
v_gene: TRBV6-2/TRBV6-3
CDR3aa: ASSSRDRGLSDTGELF

j_gene: TRBJ1-2
v_gene: TRBV12-3/TRBV12-4
CDR3aa: ASSSGGTGGGYGYT

j_gene: TRBJ2-1
v_gene: TRBV7-2
CDR3aa: ASSSAYNEQF

j_gene: TRBJ2-7
v_gene: TRBV6-2/TRBV6-3
CDR3aa: ASSYEYPQSKQY

j_gene: TRBJ2-7
v_gene: TRBV20-1
CDR3aa: SAPRGQVYEQY

j_gene: TRBJ2-7
v_gene: TRBV5-4
CDR3aa: ASSLEALTLPHEQY

j_gene: TRBJ2-7
v_gene: TRBV13
CDR3aa: ASSSTGTSTYEQY

j_gene: TRBJ1-1
v_gene: TRBV7-2
CDR3aa: ASSDQRGTEAF

j_gene: TRBJ2-3
v_gene: TRBV12-3/TRBV12-4
CDR3aa: ASSPLGGADTQY

j_gene: TRBJ1-2
v_gene: TRBV7-2
CDR3aa: ASSLEQGRYGYT

j_gene: TRBJ2-2
v_gene: TRBV6-1
CDR3aa: ASRASGRRSGELF

j_gene: TRBJ1-2
v_gene: TRBV18
CDR3aa: ASSSGGTLVGYT

j_gene: TRBJ1-4
v_gene: TRBV7-8
CDR3aa: ASSSRASGGGEKLF

j_gene: TRBJ1-3
v_gene: TRBV19
CDR3aa: ASSQGGQRGNTIY

j_gene: TRBJ1-5
v_gene: TRBV7-9
CDR3aa: ASSLQQNGQPQH

j_gene: TRBJ1-1
v_gene: TRBV11-3
CDR3aa: ASSLSGNTEAF

j_gene: TRBJ2-2
v_gene: TRBV6-6
CDR3aa: ASSYTSGQNTGELF

j_gene: TRBJ1-5
v_gene: TRBV14
CDR3aa: ASSQVPNQPQH

j_gene: TRBJ2-2
v_gene: TRBV5-6
CDR3aa: ASSLFVLTGELF

j_gene: TRBJ2-1
v_gene: TRBV5-1
CDR3aa: ASSLGTSGSHEQF